This T cell receptor beta chain was sequenced during a study of vaccination and CD4 T cells after COVID-19. Study details: In the convalescent group, nasal swab PCR was SARS-CoV-2 positive; some 10 cases were mild and one severe.

At the Johns Hopkins FTIC core, DNA taken from cultured CD4+ T cells was sequenced by way of the Oncomine TCR Beta short-read assay. TCRdb reprocessed the PCR reads with MiXCR, giving one entry per CDR3 protein. The sample lists approximately 19,000 distinct CDR3 sequences; over 40% were seen once. Indicated treatment: roughly 11-day PBMC culture with coronavirus spike peptide pools or control peptides (ViraFEST assay). Antigen-specific T cells were expanded with peptide pools by ViraFEST, and TCRs were then sequenced. At both days 3 and 7, half the medium was replaced with fresh IL-2 medium. Germline values: CDR1 MGHDK, CDR2 SYGVNS. V was clipped by 5 bases and J by 2 bases, with 12 bases between them. This CDR3 region has 14 residues. With regard to this clonotype: Antigen unknown.

V usage is TRBV25-1 and J usage is TRBJ1-2; TRBD1 is a possible D gene (6 bases). The sample was CD4+ T cells from blood, cultured in vitro, taken after SARS-CoV-2 vaccination. This clonotype was sampled from a human donor who had recovered from COVID-19. CDR3 residues: CASSKGQYNYGYTF. The CDR3 bases are TGTGCCAGCAGTAAAGGACAGTACAACTATGGCTACACCTTC.